What follows is one T cell receptor (beta chain) and its context. Germline assignment: CDR1 SGHNT and CDR2 YYREEE (reference sequence). This CDR3 region has 14 residues. The J segment lost 6 bases and the V segment lost 3 bases, leaving 6 bases of the junction unmatched. These data come from a study of OX40 agonist ivuxolimab in advanced cancers. In the study overall: Patients received the agonistic anti-OX40 (CD134) antibody ivuxolimab. Every 2 weeks, ivuxolimab was infused into the patients intravenously at between 0.01 and 10 mg/kg.

Assay used: immunoSEQ multiplex PCR; TCRdb lists only in-frame clones, some missing. This sample has roughly 75,000 clones, with about 86% found just once. The source material was CD4+ or CD8+ T cells sorted from blood, sampled in a trial of the OX40 agonist ivuxolimab. The genes are TRBV5-4 and TRBJ2-7, with TRBD1 identical over 10 bases. This TCR was recovered from an adult with an advanced solid tumor such as melanoma, head and neck, liver or kidney cancer. The CDR3 DNA follows: TGTGCCAGCAGCTCCCGGGACAGGGGACGCGAGCAGTACTTC. Translated: CASSSRDRGREQYF.